This entry is about one T cell receptor (beta chain). Those donating, healthy Caucasian individuals from Russia, were aged roughly 6 to 95. V lost 3 bases, J lost 6 bases, and 12 bases lay in between. Germline values: CDR1 SGHRS, CDR2 YFSETQ. This CDR3 has 13 residues. This record belongs to a study of blood T cells in healthy people across ages. With a J-beta primer mix and a sample-barcoded 5' primer, a second PCR ran about 6 to 11 cycles. MiXCR, run by TCRdb on the 5' RACE reads, gives a single entry per CDR3 protein. The sample yields 650,000 to 1,000,000 distinct CDR3 sequences, 30% to 45% seen once.

Sample: blood. The chain employs TRBV5-1 and TRBJ1-2; D possibly corresponds to TRBD1 (6 bases). The TCR comes from a man aged 18 to 35 in good health. The CDR3: CASSSRGADGYTF. Written as DNA, the CDR3 is TGCGCCAGCAGCTCCAGGGGTGCTGATGGCTACACCTTC.